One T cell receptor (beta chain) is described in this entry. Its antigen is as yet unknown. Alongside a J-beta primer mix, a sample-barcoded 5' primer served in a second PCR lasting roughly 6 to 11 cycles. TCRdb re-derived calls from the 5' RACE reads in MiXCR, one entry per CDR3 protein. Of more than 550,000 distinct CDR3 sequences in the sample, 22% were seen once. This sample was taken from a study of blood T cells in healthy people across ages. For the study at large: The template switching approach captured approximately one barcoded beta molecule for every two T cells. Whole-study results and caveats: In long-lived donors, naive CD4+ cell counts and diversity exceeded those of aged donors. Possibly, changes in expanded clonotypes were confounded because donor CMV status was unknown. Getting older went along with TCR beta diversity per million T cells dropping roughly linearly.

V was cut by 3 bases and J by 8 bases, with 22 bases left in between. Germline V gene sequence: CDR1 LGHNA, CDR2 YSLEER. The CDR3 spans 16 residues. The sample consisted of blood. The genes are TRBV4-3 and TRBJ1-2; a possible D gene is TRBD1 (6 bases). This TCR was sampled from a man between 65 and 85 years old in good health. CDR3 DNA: TGCGCCAGCAGCCAGGTCGCCAAGGGGGTCGGAGAAGGCTACACCTTC. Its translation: CASSQVAKGVGEGYTF.